This T cell receptor beta chain was captured in a study of blood T cell repertoires in COVID-19. The germline V gene encodes CDR1 MNHEY and CDR2 SVGAGI. There are 16 residues in the CDR3. V trimming: 0 bases; J trimming: 8 bases; junction bases outside the gene matches: 7. In terms of age and location, participants ranged from about 18 to 89 years and lived in under 30 US areas. Assay used: immunoSEQ multiplex PCR; TCRdb lists only in-frame clones, some missing. Of more than 200,000 clones listed, around 90% are singletons. What was sequenced was PBMCs or T cells enriched from blood (not recorded which). The receptor comes from a man aged 25 to 45 who had recovered from COVID-19. This chain connects TRBV6-5 to TRBJ2-1; 10 bases fit TRBD2. CDR3 residues: CASSYSKAGGPDEQFF. The CDR3 DNA is TGTGCCAGCAGTTACTCGAAAGCGGGGGGGCCAGATGAGCAGTTCTTC.